This T cell receptor (beta chain) originates from a study of shared clonotypes between healthy human individuals. The CDR3 covers 13 residues. Per the germline V gene, CDR1 is MNHEY and CDR2 is SMNVEV (reference sequence). Clones were read by immunoSEQ multiplex PCR, and TCRdb kept only the in-frame ones, dropping some. The table lists under 650,000 clones, about 96% of them singletons. This chain links TRBV27 with TRBJ2-5; 8 bases align to TRBD1. Gene TRBJ2-7 matches the end of the DNA better, so the J call may be wrong. The source is a woman aged 30 to 39 in good health. Sequences were obtained from naive CD4+ T cells sorted from blood. Subset of the sample: CD45RA+ positively selected. This chain's CDR3 is CASSGQGASEQYF. In DNA, the CDR3 is TGTGCCAGCAGTGGGCAGGGGGCGTCCGAGCAGTACTTC.